The rows below give T cell receptor beta chains drawn from one sample of a study of blood T cell repertoires in COVID-19. Sequencing was performed with immunoSEQ multiplex PCR; in TCRdb, only in-frame clones are kept and a portion is missing. Of 50,000 or so clones listed, more than 80% are singletons. Sequenced input: peripheral blood. The receptors shown here come from a man between 65 and 85 years old with active COVID-19. The CDR3 runs from the conserved cysteine through the conserved F or W. The D gene is left open where the match is weak. The size of a clone is reported for some rows only, either as once, few or many, or as a class for expanded clones.

d_call	v_call	j_call	clone_size	cdr3_aa	cdr3_nt
TRBD1	TRBV5-6	TRBJ1-4	.	CASRNRGGDEKLFF	TGTGCCAGCAGAAACAGGGGAGGAGATGAAAAACTGTTTTTT
.	TRBV28	TRBJ1-1	once	CASSLGLTEAFF	TGTGCCAGCAGTTTAGGGCTCACTGAAGCTTTCTTT
.	TRBV5-1	TRBJ1-5	.	CASSWAGDSNQPQHF	TGCGCCAGCAGCTGGGCAGGGGATAGCAATCAGCCCCAGCATTTT
TRBD1	TRBV19	TRBJ2-7	.	CASSTPGGGRYEQYF	TGTGCCAGTAGTACCCCAGGGGGCGGACGCTACGAGCAGTACTTC
.	TRBV28	TRBJ1-4	.	CASSDRGGANEKLFF	TGTGCCAGCAGCGACCGTGGCGGGGCTAATGAAAAACTGTTTTTT
TRBD1	TRBV5-1	TRBJ2-1	.	CASSLVPGGNNEQFF	TGCGCCAGCAGCTTGGTACCAGGGGGCAACAATGAGCAGTTCTTC
TRBD2	TRBV10-2	TRBJ2-7	.	CASDVASGGSYEQYF	TGCGCCAGCGACGTAGCCAGCGGGGGGTCCTACGAGCAGTACTTC
TRBD2	TRBV5-4	TRBJ2-5	.	CASSPTLAGGNQETQYF	TGTGCCAGCAGCCCAACGCTAGCGGGGGGGAATCAAGAGACCCAGTACTTC
TRBD1	TRBV6-5	TRBJ1-6	.	CASRLRTGNSPLHF	TGTGCCAGCAGACTTCGGACAGGGAATTCACCCCTCCACTTT
.	TRBV5-6	TRBJ2-7	once	CASGRAYEQYF	TGTGCCTCCGGCAGGGCCTACGAGCAGTACTTC
.	TRBV5-1	TRBJ2-7	.	CASSPQGGQTYEQYF	TGCGCCAGCAGCCCACAGGGTGGGCAAACCTACGAGCAGTACTTC
.	TRBV5-1	TRBJ2-7	.	CASSTGPGREQYF	TGCGCCAGCAGCACCGGCCCGGGGAGAGAGCAGTACTTC
.	TRBV11-2	TRBJ1-6	.	CASSFGGNNSPLHF	TGTGCCAGCAGCTTCGGGGGAAATAATTCACCCCTCCACTTT
TRBD1	TRBV6-6	TRBJ2-7	.	CASTHTDRGSSYEQYF	TGTGCCAGCACCCATACCGACAGGGGAAGTTCCTACGAGCAGTACTTC
.	TRBV2	TRBJ2-3	.	CASSGFAGGKDTQYF	TGTGCCAGCAGTGGTTTCGCAGGGGGGAAGGATACGCAGTATTTT
TRBD1	TRBV5-6	TRBJ1-1	.	CASSKGQGTATEAFF	TGTGCCAGCAGCAAAGGACAGGGGACGGCCACTGAAGCTTTCTTT
.	TRBV5-1	TRBJ2-5	.	CASSLVQDKETQYF	TGCGCCAGCAGCTTGGTCCAGGACAAAGAGACCCAGTACTTC
.	TRBV20-1	TRBJ2-7	.	CSARSHSEQYF	TGCAGTGCTAGATCCCATTCCGAGCAGTACTTC
TRBD2	TRBV6-5	TRBJ2-5	.	CASTRSGGQGETQYF	TGTGCCAGCACCCGTAGCGGGGGCCAGGGGGAGACCCAGTACTTC
TRBD1	TRBV7-9	TRBJ1-4	once	CASSSGQGKEKLFF	TGTGCCAGCAGCTCTGGACAGGGGAAAGAAAAACTGTTTTTT
.	TRBV9	TRBJ1-2	.	CASSVTGEGYGYTF	TGTGCCAGCAGCGTAACGGGGGAGGGCTATGGCTACACCTTC
.	TRBV9	TRBJ1-3	.	CASSFEQGPQYSGNTIYF	TGTGCCAGCAGCTTCGAACAGGGTCCCCAATACTCTGGAAACACCATATATTTT
TRBD2	TRBV9	TRBJ2-3	.	CASSVASGGTDTQYF	TGTGCCAGCAGCGTAGCTAGCGGGGGCACAGATACGCAGTATTTT
TRBD1	TRBV27	TRBJ1-2	.	CASSSPHKPGQGADGYTF	TGTGCCAGCAGTTCACCCCACAAACCGGGACAGGGGGCGGATGGCTACACCTTC
TRBD1	TRBV5-4	TRBJ2-1	.	CASSLGGGEGTEQFF	TGTGCCAGCAGCTTGGGAGGGGGCGAGGGTACGGAGCAGTTCTTC
.	TRBV4-1	TRBJ1-5	few	CASSQDGANNQPQHF	TGCGCCAGCAGCCAAGATGGGGCTAATAATCAGCCCCAGCATTTT
TRBD2	TRBV10-1	TRBJ2-5	.	CASRAGTQETQYF	TGCGCCAGCAGAGCGGGGACCCAAGAGACCCAGTACTTC
.	TRBV27	TRBJ2-7	.	CASSPGILGSGYEQYF	TGTGCCAGCAGCCCCGGGATTTTAGGGTCGGGCTACGAGCAGTACTTC
.	TRBV5-1	TRBJ1-2	.	CASSLVQDGSYTF	TGCGCCAGCAGCTTGGTCCAGGATGGAAGCTACACCTTC
TRBD1	TRBV18	TRBJ1-2	.	CASSPQQGANGYTF	TGTGCCAGCTCACCACAACAGGGGGCTAATGGCTACACCTTC
.	TRBV7-2	TRBJ2-7	.	CASSQGAQKTYEQYF	TGTGCCAGCAGCCAGGGCGCACAGAAGACCTACGAGCAGTACTTC
TRBD1	TRBV7-9	TRBJ1-6	.	CASSSGTGTSPLHF	TGTGCCAGCAGCTCCGGGACAGGTACCTCACCCCTCCACTTT
TRBD2	TRBV4-2	TRBJ2-3	.	CASSHYSGGDTDTQYF	TGTGCCAGCAGCCACTATAGCGGGGGCGACACAGATACGCAGTATTTT
TRBD1	TRBV5-1	TRBJ2-1	.	CASSIPGGYNEQFF	TGCGCCAGCAGTATCCCAGGGGGCTACAATGAGCAGTTCTTC
.	TRBV5-1	TRBJ2-7	once	CASSFWGQPDEQYF	TGCGCCAGCAGCTTTTGGGGGCAACCGGACGAGCAGTACTTC
TRBD2	TRBV3-1/TRBV3-2	TRBJ2-2	once	CASSLQTSGGATGELFF	TGTGCCAGCAGCCTACAGACTAGCGGGGGGGCAACCGGGGAGCTGTTTTTT
TRBD2	TRBV20-1	TRBJ2-7	few	CSASPRLAFPYEQYF	TGCAGTGCTAGTCCCAGACTAGCCTTTCCCTACGAGCAGTACTTC
.	TRBV18	TRBJ1-4	.	CASSPQGTYEKLFF	TGTGCCAGCTCACCCCAGGGGACGTATGAAAAACTGTTTTTT